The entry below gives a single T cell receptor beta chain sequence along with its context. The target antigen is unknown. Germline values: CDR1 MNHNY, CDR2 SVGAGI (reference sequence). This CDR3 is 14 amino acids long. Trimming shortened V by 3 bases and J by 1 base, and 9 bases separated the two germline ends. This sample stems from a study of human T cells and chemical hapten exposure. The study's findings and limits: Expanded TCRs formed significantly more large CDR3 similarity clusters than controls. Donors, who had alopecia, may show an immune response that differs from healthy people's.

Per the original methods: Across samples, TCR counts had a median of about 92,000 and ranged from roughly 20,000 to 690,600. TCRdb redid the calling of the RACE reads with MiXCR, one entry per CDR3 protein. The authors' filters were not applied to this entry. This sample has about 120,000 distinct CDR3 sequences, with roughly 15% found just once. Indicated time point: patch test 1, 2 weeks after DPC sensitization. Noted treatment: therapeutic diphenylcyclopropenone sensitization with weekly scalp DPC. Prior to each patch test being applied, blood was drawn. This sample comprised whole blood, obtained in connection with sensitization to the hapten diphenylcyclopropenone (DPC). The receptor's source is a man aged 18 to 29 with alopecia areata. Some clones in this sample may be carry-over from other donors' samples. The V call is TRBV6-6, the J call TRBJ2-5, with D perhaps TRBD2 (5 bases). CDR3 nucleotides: TGTGCCAGCAGTTATCCGGGAATCCAAGAGACCCAGTACTTC. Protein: CASSYPGIQETQYF.